Detailed here is one T cell receptor beta chain. The specificity of this receptor is unknown. Base quality data are lacking; no much larger clone is found one base away. Whole blood was collected in K2EDTA tubes by collaborating institutions according to the institutions' own protocols. For TCRbeta analysis, collaborators shipped samples as frozen whole blood, isolated PBMCs, or DNA extracted from either of those sample types. Counted from cysteine to phenylalanine, this CDR3 has 15 amino acids. CDR3 DNA is the only sequence kept; it has 45 bases, read in frame from the first base. Germline trimming: 5 bases from V, 4 bases from J; junction bases outside gene matches: 11. CDR1 and CDR2 are drawn from the germline V gene: SGHNT, YENEEA. The source of the sample is a study of blood T cell repertoires in COVID-19 (dated by TCRdb to 2018 to 2020). Background on the whole study: Samples covering the acute and convalescent phases of COVID-19 were provided by collaborators in the United States, Italy and Spain. Deeply sampled blood TCRbeta repertoires from subjects exposed to, actively infected with, or recovered from COVID-19 were included in the dataset. The repertoires were released in a freely available public database intended as a resource for research on the immune response to SARS-CoV-2. HLA class I and class II types, where available, came from metadata supplied by the sample provider rather than from assay-based typing. Sample metadata almost always included a de-identified subject ID, COVID-19 status, age in years and sex. Samples came from the ongoing ImmuneRACE study (first 160 participants) plus 1,254 subjects from 6 global collaborators. The material from the prospective study consisted of cDNA or gDNA derived from T cells, B-cell-depleted T cells, or PBMCs.

The paper's findings and limits, for the study overall: How much clinical and demographic metadata was included differed by source and by participant, and the metadata was provided uncurated.

TCRbeta CDR3 regions were amplified from genomic DNA by means of the immunoSEQ Assay, a bias-controlled multiplex PCR. Turning to the authors' computational methods: Nucleated cell counts per sample were estimated from amplification of reference gene primers within the assay. Sequence reads were collapsed and filtered to measure the absolute abundance of every unique TCRbeta CDR3 rearrangement. For each sample, productive Simpson clonality was calculated by taking the square root of Simpson's diversity index across productive rearrangements. This is the immuneACCESS table as TCRdb keeps it, with only in-frame sequences that have V and J called. A part of the clones is gone; compared with another copy, unresolved V genes explain less than half, and the rest is unexplained. V and J calls and clone size follow that table, whereas D and trimming were derived from the DNA. This sample comprises more than 150,000 clones, 60% to 80% of them detected only once. The ten top clones hold about 26% of the sample.

Sequenced input: peripheral blood. Rearrangement joined TRBV11-3 to TRBJ2-7; 7 nucleotides in the junction match TRBD1. The clonotype comes from a woman aged 70-85 years with acute or convalescent COVID-19. The CDR3: CASSQSADRSYEQYF. Read as DNA, the sequence is TGTGCCAGCAGCCAATCGGCGGACAGGAGTTACGAGCAGTACTTC. Reference TRBV11-3 and TRBJ2-7 proteins supply the regions before and after the CDR3; the full variable domain is: EAGVVQSPRYKIIEKKQPVAFWCNPISGHNTLYWYLQNLGQGPELLIRYENEEAVDDSQLPKDRFSAERLKGVDSTLKIQPAELGDSAVYLCASSQSADRSYEQYFGPGTRLTVT.